These 31 T cell receptor beta chains came from one sample sequenced in a study of beta chain features in type 1 diabetes. Reverse transcribing all isolated RNA meant expressed TCRB transcripts were sequenced. Assay used: immunoSEQ multiplex PCR; TCRdb lists only in-frame clones, some missing. Of 250,000 to 350,000 clones listed, 14% are singletons. Study results and limitations: There was a moderate but significant shortening of TCRB CDR3s in all four CD4+ subsets of Type 1 diabetes patients.

These receptors' antigens are unknown. The sequenced sample consisted of naive CD4+ T cells from blood. Every receptor here comes from a man aged 30 to 45 with type 1 diabetes.

The chain uses TRBV30 and TRBJ1-2; no definite D call. V lost 2 bases and J 10 bases, leaving 20 bases between the germline ends. This CDR3 region has 14 residues. Germline V gene lookup returns CDR1 GTSNPN and CDR2 SVGIG (reference sequence). This CDR3 reads CAWSIQPRSSVYTF. DNA for the CDR3: TGTGCCTGGAGTATACAGCCACGTTCTTCTGTCTACACCTTC.

J is TRBJ1-4 and V is TRBV9; D might be TRBD1 (6 bases). This CDR3 region has 14 residues. V was pared by 3 bases and J by 1 base, with 7 bases between. CDR1 SGDLS and CDR2 YYNGEE come from the germline V gene. The CDR3 nucleotides read TGTGCCAGCAGCGCGACAGGAACTAATGAAAAACTGTTTTTT. This sequence encodes CASSATGTNEKLFF.

The chain is built from TRBV18 and TRBJ1-1; no firm D call. V lost 0 bases and J lost 3, with 8 bases in between. CDR3 length: 14 amino acids. From germline, CDR1 is KGHSH and CDR2 LQKENI. This chain's CDR3 is CASSPPSVHTEAFF. The CDR3 DNA is TGTGCCAGCTCACCACCGTCGGTGCACACTGAAGCTTTCTTT.

This clone showed up just a few times. J is TRBJ1-5 and V is TRBV28; TRBD1 aligns across 9 bases. Germline-derived CDR1 and CDR2 are MDHEN and SYDVKM. After removal of 5 bases from V and 6 bases from J, the junction contained 8 bases not matched to a gene. The CDR3 has 15 amino acids. CDR3 coding DNA: TGTGCCAGCAGTGCGGGACAGGGTGAAGGTCAGCCCCAGCATTTT. This gives the protein CASSAGQGEGQPQHF.

This clone was counted only a few times. The chain joins TRBV19 to TRBJ2-2, with D maybe TRBD2 (5 bases). The CDR3 consists of 14 residues. Germline CDR1 LNHDA, CDR2 SQIVND (reference sequence). V was pared by 2 bases and J by 5 bases, with 9 bases between. The CDR3 is CASSILEGTGELFF. Here the CDR3 DNA reads TGTGCCAGTAGTATATTAGAGGGTACCGGGGAGCTGTTTTTT.

This chain links TRBV9 with TRBJ2-7; 10 positions agree with TRBD2. In germline, CDR1 is SGDLS, CDR2 YYNGEE. The J segment lost 3 bases and the V segment lost 3 bases, leaving 6 bases of the junction unmatched. The CDR3 length is 15 residues. CDR3 bases: TGTGCCAGCAGCGCAGGACTAGCGGAAATCTACGAGCAGTACTTC. Translation gives CASSAGLAEIYEQYF.

The CDR3 reads CASSAGGQPQHF. In DNA form, the CDR3 reads TGTGCCAGCAGTGCCGGCGGTCAGCCCCAGCATTTT. The chain recombines TRBV6-6 with TRBJ1-5; D unclear. The germline V gene has CDR1 MNHNY and CDR2 SVGAGI (reference sequence). V lost 5 bases and J lost 6, with 8 bases in between. This CDR3 comprises 12 residues.

The sample holds a few counts of this clone. This chain uses TRBV2 with TRBJ2-3; TRBD2 aligns across 8 bases. V trimming: 2 bases; J trimming: 8 bases; junction bases outside the gene matches: 3. CDR1 and CDR2 from the germline V gene are SNHLY and FYNNEI. The CDR3 spans 13 residues. The CDR3 nucleotides read TGTGCCAGCAGTGAAATCCGGGAGGGTACGCAGTATTTT. It yields the protein CASSEIREGTQYF.

The chain uses TRBV27 and TRBJ1-4, with D possibly TRBD1 on 5 matching bases. CDR1 and CDR2 (germline): MNHEY, SMNVEV (reference sequence). V was pared by 5 bases and J by 8 bases, with 9 bases between. The CDR3 runs 12 residues. CDR3 loop: CASSQEGEKLFF. CDR3 nucleotides: TGTGCCAGCAGTCAGGAGGGGGAAAAACTGTTTTTT.

This clone has a handful of counts. This chain uses TRBV18 with TRBJ1-1, with D maybe TRBD1 (5 bases). V was cut by 10 bases and J by 1 base, with 13 bases left in between. Germline V gives CDR1 KGHSH, CDR2 LQKENI. The CDR3 extends over 13 amino acids. CDR3 nucleotide sequence: TGTGCCAACCTCCAGACAGAGAACACTGAAGCTTTCTTT. Translating it yields CANLQTENTEAFF.

The chain links TRBV28 to TRBJ2-2; D is possibly TRBD1 (5 bases). V was cut by 4 bases and J by 4 bases, with 16 bases left in between. Germline values: CDR1 MDHEN, CDR2 SYDVKM. CDR3 length: 16 residues. The CDR3 loop reads CASSSQGPLGTGELFF. The DNA for the CDR3 is TGTGCCAGCAGTTCCCAGGGCCCCTTGGGCACCGGGGAGCTGTTTTTT.

V gene TRBV5-8 combines with J gene TRBJ2-1, with D maybe TRBD2 (6 bases). Looked up from germline, CDR1 is SGHTS and CDR2 is YDEGEE. V was clipped by 1 base and J by 6 bases, with 17 bases between them. This CDR3 region has 16 residues. The CDR3: CASSLHRLVSSNEQFF. The CDR3 region has the DNA TGTGCCAGCAGCTTGCATCGACTAGTATCGAGCAATGAGCAGTTCTTC. The whole variable domain, remainder taken from reference TRBV5-8 and TRBJ2-1, is EAGVTQSPTHLIKTRGQQATLRCSPISGHTSVYWYQQALGLGLQFLLWYDEGEERNRGNFPPRFSGRQFPNYSSELNVNALELEDSALYLCASSLHRLVSSNEQFFGPGTRLTVL.

Comment on this clone: Distinct nucleotide sequences in the sample also encode this CDR3. The chain combines TRBV5-1 with TRBJ2-1, with TRBD2 as a possible D gene (5 bases). The CDR3 is 12 residues long. The V gene lost 4 bases and the J gene lost 7 bases, with 9 bases spanning the gap. From germline, CDR1 is SGHRS and CDR2 YFSETQ. The CDR3 sequence is CASSLEGNEQFF. The CDR3 DNA follows: TGCGCCAGCAGCCTCGAGGGTAATGAGCAGTTCTTC.

This clone was counted only a few times. V gene TRBV28 combines with J gene TRBJ1-4; D is uncertain. The ends were cut back, 7 bases at V and 3 bases at J, with 9 bases in the middle. Looked up from germline, CDR1 is MDHEN and CDR2 is SYDVKM. CDR3 length equals 13 residues. In nucleotides, the CDR3 is TGTGCCAGCAAGAGGTACGCTAATGAAAAACTGTTTTTT. It encodes CASKRYANEKLFF.

This clone occurred a few times. V usage is TRBV9 and J usage is TRBJ2-3; tentatively, D is TRBD1 (6 bases). The length of the CDR3 is 14 residues. Germline CDR1 SGDLS, CDR2 YYNGEE. Trimming cost V 3 bases and J 5 bases, with 13 bases left between them. The chain's CDR3 is CASSARDTGDTQYF. CDR3 nucleotide sequence: TGTGCCAGCAGCGCCCGGGACACGGGAGATACGCAGTATTTT.

This clone was recorded a few times. This chain uses TRBV29-1 with TRBJ2-5; TRBD2 might be the D (5 bases). CDR1 is SQVTM, CDR2 ANQGSEA, per germline. The CDR3 extends over 13 amino acids. V lost 7 bases and J 0 bases, leaving 12 bases between the germline ends. The CDR3 bases are TGCAGCGCCCGAGGGTTGGACCAAGAGACCCAGTACTTC. It yields the protein CSARGLDQETQYF.

This clone has a handful of counts. The CDR3 DNA is TGTGCCTGGAGGCCTTTTCCGACTAGGAGGCCTTTAGAGCAGTACTTC. Amino acids: CAWRPFPTRRPLEQYF. The chain couples TRBV30 to TRBJ2-7; TRBD2 is a possible D gene (6 bases). Per germline, CDR1 GTSNPN and CDR2 SVGIG (reference sequence). The CDR3 covers 16 residues. V dropped 3 bases and J dropped 7 bases, with 25 bases sitting between them.

This clone occurred a few times. This chain uses TRBV2 with TRBJ1-3; possibly TRBD1 for D (6 bases). This CDR3 has 16 amino acids. Germline CDR1 is SNHLY and CDR2 is FYNNEI. V lost 4 bases and J lost 0, with 13 bases in between. The CDR3: CASSARQALSGNTIYF. The CDR3 coding sequence is TGTGCCAGCAGTGCAAGACAGGCCCTCTCTGGAAACACCATATATTTT.

This clone has a handful of counts. V usage is TRBV9 and J usage is TRBJ2-1; D is unresolved. V lost 2 bases, J lost 7 bases, and 10 bases lay in between. Per germline, CDR1 SGDLS and CDR2 YYNGEE. There are 13 residues in the CDR3. CDR3 residues: CASSVAGKNEQFF. The CDR3 bases are TGTGCCAGCAGCGTCGCAGGAAAGAATGAGCAGTTCTTC.

This clone was counted a few times. The chain links TRBV15 to TRBJ2-2, with D maybe TRBD1 (6 bases). Germline V lookup: CDR1 LNHNV, CDR2 YYDKDF (reference sequence). The V end lost 0 bases, the J end lost 5 bases, and 16 bases lay between the germline ends. The CDR3 has 17 residues. CDR3 DNA sequence: TGTGCCACCAGCAGAGATGCGGCCGGCAGGGGAACCGGGGAGCTGTTTTTT. Translated: CATSRDAAGRGTGELFF.

CDR3 in amino acids: CASSGSSYEQYF. DNA of the CDR3: TGTGCCAGCTCGGGGAGCTCCTACGAGCAGTACTTC. The V and J genes are TRBV18 and TRBJ2-7; TRBD2 might be the D (5 bases). CDR3 length: 12 amino acids. From germline, CDR1 is KGHSH and CDR2 LQKENI. The V end was cut by 6 bases, the J end by 0 bases, with 6 bases between.

The chain uses TRBV5-4 and TRBJ2-7; 7 nucleotides match TRBD2. V lost 0 bases to trimming and J lost 0 bases; unmatched junction nucleotides: 6. The V gene's germline CDR1 is SGHNT and CDR2 YYREEE (reference sequence). This CDR3 contains 16 residues. CDR3 DNA sequence: TGTGCCAGCAGCTTGGCGGCGGGAGCGATCTCCTACGAGCAGTACTTC. Encoded protein: CASSLAAGAISYEQYF. The variable domain in full, with the rest retrieved from reference TRBV5-4 and TRBJ2-7, is ETGVTQSPTHLIKTRGQQVTLRCSSQSGHNTVSWYQQALGQGPQFIFQYYREEENGRGNFPPRFSGLQFPNYSSELNVNALELDDSALYLCASSLAAGAISYEQYFGPGTRLTVT.

This CDR3 reads CASNSGRRAEQFF. The CDR3 coding sequence is TGTGCCAGTAATAGCGGGAGACGGGCTGAGCAGTTCTTC. The rearrangement links TRBV19 to TRBJ2-1, with 9 nucleotides matching TRBD2. CDR3 length: 13 amino acids. CDR1 is LNHDA, CDR2 SQIVND, per germline (reference sequence). The V and J ends lost 7 bases and 9 bases, in that order; junction bases with no gene match: 7.

This clone was seen a few times. CDR3 nucleotide sequence: TGTGCCAGCAGCCGGGGACTAGCGGGCCGAAACTACGAGCAGTACTTC. Its protein product is CASSRGLAGRNYEQYF. The V and J genes are TRBV4-2 and TRBJ2-7, with TRBD2 matching over 12 bases. CDR1 and CDR2 (germline): LGHNA, YNFKEQ. The CDR3 totals 16 residues. V trimming: 4 bases; J trimming: 3 bases; junction bases outside the gene matches: 7.

The chain uses TRBV18 and TRBJ1-1; 8 nucleotides match TRBD1. J lost 4 bases, V lost 1 base, and 5 bases had no gene match. The CDR3 sequence is 15 residues long. Per germline, CDR1 KGHSH and CDR2 LQKENI. The DNA of the CDR3 is TGTGCCAGCTCACCACTACAAACAGGGGGCACTGAAGCTTTCTTT. Amino acid sequence: CASSPLQTGGTEAFF.

This clone was observed a handful of times. The CDR3 loop is CASSWTGGNQPQHF. The CDR3, as DNA: TGTGCCAGCAGTTGGACAGGCGGCAATCAGCCCCAGCATTTT. The chain employs TRBV2 and TRBJ1-5; TRBD1 matches 7 bases. The V gene end was trimmed by 5 bases and the J gene end by 2 bases; junction bases not matched to a gene: 3. CDR1 and CDR2 (germline): SNHLY, FYNNEI. This CDR3 region has 14 residues. Full variable domain (remainder filled in from reference TRBV2 and TRBJ1-5): EPEVTQTPSHQVTQMGQEVILRCVPISNHLYFYWYRQILGQKVEFLVSFYNNEISEKSEIFDDQFSVERPDGSNFTLKIRSTKLEDSAMYFCASSWTGGNQPQHFGDGTRLSIL.

The rearrangement uses TRBV7-9 and TRBJ1-2; possibly TRBD1 for D (6 bases). This CDR3 has 16 amino acids. V shed 6 bases and J shed 5 bases, with 22 bases lying between them. Germline V gives CDR1 SEHNR, CDR2 FQNEAQ (reference sequence). The CDR3 reads CASSWDTPKGPYGYTF. CDR3 DNA sequence: TGTGCCAGCAGTTGGGACACCCCGAAGGGACCTTATGGCTACACCTTC.

This clone was detected a few times. This chain links TRBV4-3 with TRBJ2-5, with 7 bases lining up with TRBD1. In germline, CDR1 is LGHNA, CDR2 YSLEER. The CDR3 covers 15 residues. Trimming cost V 5 bases and J 2 bases; bases outside gene matches: 8. Here the CDR3 DNA reads TGCGCCAGCAGCAAGGCCGGGACAGCGCAAGAGACCCAGTACTTC. It codes for CASSKAGTAQETQYF.

This clone was picked up a small number of times. The chain couples TRBV6-4 to TRBJ2-1; D remains unclear. This CDR3 region has 11 residues. The V gene's germline CDR1 is MRHNA and CDR2 SNTAGT. The germline V and J ends were trimmed by 3 bases and 8 bases, with 5 bases remaining between them. CDR3 coding DNA: TGTGCCAGCAGTGAGGCCTATGAGCAGTTCTTC. It is translated as CASSEAYEQFF.

The rearrangement joins TRBV27 to TRBJ2-7; D remains ambiguous. Between the trimmed V and J ends, which lost 2 bases and 3 bases, there was a span of 11 bases. This CDR3 contains 14 residues. Germline CDR1 MNHEY, CDR2 SMNVEV (reference sequence). CDR3 DNA: TGTGCCAGCAGTTTAATGGGCAGCAGCTACGAGCAGTACTTC. It is translated as CASSLMGSSYEQYF.

This chain connects TRBV30 to TRBJ2-3, with TRBD2 as a possible D gene (6 bases). V lost 3 bases to trimming and J lost 9 bases, with 22 bases between them. Germline V CDR1 and CDR2: GTSNPN, SVGIG (reference sequence). The CDR3 covers 15 residues. CDR3 DNA: TGTGCCTGGAGCCCGGAGGGGACTTCCCGCGGGACGCAGTATTTT. Residues: CAWSPEGTSRGTQYF. Together with reference TRBV30 and TRBJ2-3, the CDR3 gives the full variable domain: SQTIHQWPATLVQPVGSPLSLECTVEGTSNPNLYWYRQAAGRGLQLLFYSVGIGQISSEVPQNLSASRPQDRQFILSSKKLLLSDSGFYLCAWSPEGTSRGTQYFGPGTRLTVL.